This T cell receptor (beta chain) was documented in a study of cytomegalovirus exposure and HLA in healthy donors (dated by TCRdb to between 2016 and 2019). A note on the overall study: In an earlier analysis of roughly 500 of the donors, 276 Gb of sequence data and 90 million to 120 million unique TCR beta sequences from 180 million or so T cells were reported. Approximately 310 gigabases of sequencing data and approximately 85 million unique TCR sequences were included in an early release covering about 620 HLA-typed donors. Among the roughly 400 genotyped donors, approximately 82% belonged to the genetic ancestry cluster associated with self-reported Caucasian donors. The study aimed to test whether signatures of past pathogen exposure could be identified by cataloging public T cell receptors. The T cell repertoires of under 750 subjects were profiled by immunosequencing and related to cytomegalovirus serostatus. In addition to the first cohort of hundreds of subjects, a separate validation cohort of over 90 different subjects was used. The study combined high-throughput TCR immunosequencing, statistical association of individual TCRs with disease status, and machine learning to predict cytomegalovirus infection status. A later analysis re-examined previously published TCR beta repertoires from just over 650 donors and added high-resolution HLA genotyping to investigate patterns of TCR occurrence. Rather than using new phenotypic data, the later analysis identified candidate immune exposures from TCR beta sequences and from how often those sequences occurred across donors. In an earlier analysis of 587 of the donors, high-throughput TCR beta sequencing was used to judge whether each TCR beta V gene segment behaved as functional or pseudogenic. Donor age, sex, ethnicity and CMV serostatus were collected together with the repertoire data. Genome-wide SNP genotypes for about 55% of the 666 donors were used in a later genetic analysis, which treated that subset as a discovery cohort. Every repertoire in the discovery cohort had been generated on one and the same sequencing platform. Both class I and class II loci were covered by HLA typing, at four-digit resolution. The number of typed donors differed by locus: 629-630 for A, B, C, DRB1 and DQB1; approximately 530 for DQA1; 606 for DPA1; and 400 to 480 for DPB1. Because of strong linkage in the cohort, 5 or 6 DR-DQ haplotypes were treated as single units for association and clustering. Among almost 400 genotyped donors of the cohort, an average of around 240,000 unique TCR beta nucleotide sequences were sequenced per donor, about a sixth of them non-productive.

The cohort comprised some 680 healthy bone marrow donors. Cohort members were all nominally healthy when sampled, although unrecorded immune exposures were likely present. The donor tested CMV seropositive, placing the donor among the 250 to 350 seropositive members of the cohort. A peripheral blood sample was collected from each donor, and TCR beta sequencing was performed on peripheral blood mononuclear cells. Genomic DNA was extracted from the blood cell samples with the Qiagen DNeasy Blood Extraction Kit. A remark on this clone: No cognate antigen has been identified for it. No per-base quality is available; no much larger clone lies one base away.

The library was made by the immunoSEQ multiplex PCR assay. For the multiplex PCR, a mixture combining 60 forward primers for TCR Vbeta segments and 13 reverse primers for TCR Jbeta segments was used. The CDR3 region of rearranged TCR beta genes was amplified from genomic DNA with a multiplex PCR assay. On the Illumina HiSeq System, the amplified TCR beta libraries were sequenced as 87-base-pair reads. As for the authors' bioinformatics: A later analysis tallied 70 million to 100 million unique TCR beta chains across the 666 repertoires, and some 12 million of those chains were shared by two or more donors. Raw reads were error-corrected and collapsed into unique sequences by a nearest-neighbor algorithm in which closely related sequences were merged to remove PCR and sequencing errors. CDR3 sequences were aligned to IMGT reference sequences to assign V, D and J gene segments. For a sequence to be retained, a match of at least six nucleotides to both a V gene segment and a J gene segment was required. A rearrangement counted as productive if the CDR3 had no stop codons and remained in frame with V and J, and every other rearrangement counted as non-productive. Following IMGT convention, CDR3 was defined as the stretch from the second conserved V-encoded cysteine to the conserved J-encoded phenylalanine. In an earlier analysis of approximately 500 of the donors, sequences lacking an unambiguous match to a single V gene segment were excluded. In an earlier analysis of some 590 of the donors, a V segment was called functional when productive rearrangements were above 56.7%, and segregating when the standard deviation between donors exceeded 5%. A statistical classification framework was built for diagnosing cytomegalovirus status from the catalog of TCR beta chain sequences. In a later analysis, V and J genes were assigned by comparing TCR nucleotide sequences against IMGT/GENE-DB human TR gene sequences. Using the TCRdist pipeline, a later analysis assigned CDR3 sequences along with most-parsimonious VDJ recombination scenarios. A later analysis defined each TCR beta chain by its CDR3 amino acid sequence plus V-gene family, and excluded reads lacking a unique V-gene family. In a later analysis, fewer than 650 highly shared, low-generation-probability nucleotide sequences were removed to address suspected cross-contamination and a sequencing artifact. A later analysis calculated a clonal expansion index for each public chain from normalized within-repertoire ranks of inferred template counts. In a later analysis, generation probabilities were computed with a VDJ recombination model fitted to out-of-frame rearrangements, and the resulting probabilities were checked against IGoR. Hypergeometric tests were used in a later analysis to score TCR-TCR, TCR-HLA and TCR-CMV co-occurrence, with a repertoire-size bias correction applied to the TCR pairs. False discovery rates were estimated in a later analysis by permuting HLA or CMV assignments 20 times. In a later analysis, co-occurring TCRs were grouped with DBSCAN, and TCRdist sequence similarity was added when clustering was performed within HLA-allele-positive subsets. For co-occurrence clustering, repertoires with fewer than 30,000 or more than 120,000 public chains were excluded, along with several repertoires with anomalous nucleotide sharing. This is the immuneACCESS table as TCRdb keeps it, with only in-frame sequences that have V and J called. A part of the clones is gone; compared with another copy, unresolved V genes explain less than half, and the rest is unexplained. Clonal size and the V and J genes are those of that table, whereas D and trimming came from the DNA. Across this sample there are 150,000 to 160,000 clones, with about 76% seen only once. The top ten hold less than 8.5% of the sample.

The germline V gene yields MNHEY for CDR1 and SVGAGI for CDR2. At the junction V is shortened by 8 bases and J by 2 bases, with 16 bases in between. The CDR3, from cysteine to phenylalanine, totals 14 residues. CDR3 DNA only is kept here, 42 bases in frame from base 1. Beyond this particular receptor, the publication reports: The authors suggested that the approach could potentially be extended to other disease states and immunological phenotypes. The earlier analysis of approximately 560 of the donors excluded some 15 rarely observed V segments, including chromosome 9 orphons, because counts were too low. A later genetic analysis reported fewer N-insertions in productive TCRs among donors in an Asian-associated ancestry cluster than the approximately 670-donor mean. According to a later analysis, most CMV-associated TCR beta chains appeared to be HLA-restricted, and the HLA associations seemed to be driven largely by CMV exposure. In the study, some 160 TCR beta chains were listed as associated with cytomegalovirus. A group of highly shared sequence variants was considered likely to be a technical artifact of the sequencing pipeline. A later analysis found that HLA-associated TCR beta chains were more clonally expanded and had lower generation probabilities than equally common non-associated chains. Linkage disequilibrium might explain the correlated functional status among segregating V segments, but an unknown experimental factor could not be ruled out. HLA typing was unavailable for some donors at each locus, so association tests used only the typed subset. An earlier analysis of around 500 of the donors showed that most TCR beta V segments appeared in productive rearrangements either about 90% or about 30% of the time, which broadly matched IMGT annotations. At a false discovery rate of 0.05, a later analysis linked around 17,000 TCR beta sequences to specific HLA alleles. Immune exposure information for the cohort was limited to CMV serostatus. Most TCR sequences were observed very rarely across donors, whereas some public TCRs were present in many individuals. The 87-base-pair reads could not distinguish some IMGT-functional V segments, including TRBV6-2 and TRBV6-3, so those segments were excluded. A few of the identified cytomegalovirus-associated TCR beta chains were confirmed in vitro to be specific for cytomegalovirus antigens. When HLA alleles, especially DR and DQ, strongly co-occurred, TCR associations were difficult to assign to individual alleles. Sequencing depth was assumed to be roughly uniform across donors in the presence/absence analyses, though that assumption may not hold. Cytomegalovirus status was reported to be diagnosed by the classifier with high specificity and sensitivity in both the original and validation cohorts. Several of the top co-occurrence clusters appeared to be linked to parvovirus B19, influenza, CMV and Epstein-Barr virus, according to a later analysis. In this cohort, only TCR beta chains were sequenced, and detectable features were limited by the absence of alpha or paired-chain data. A further reported finding was that TCR beta sequences accurately predicted the HLA-A and HLA-B alleles for most subjects in the first cohort. In a later analysis, the rate of TCR association differed among HLA loci, with DRB1 alleles having the most associated TCRs and HLA-C alleles having the fewest. In a later genetic analysis, a missense DCLRE1C variant was associated with V-gene and J-gene trimming of TCR beta chains, and the association was replicated in an independent cohort.

The rearranged segments are TRBV6-5 and TRBJ2-7; a weak D assignment points to TRBD2 (6 bases agree). This TCR was sampled from a man in his thirties or forties in good health and CMV-seropositive. Sequenced: PBMCs. The CDR3 here reads CASSSAGPTYEQYF. The sequence in DNA is TGTGCCAGCTCCTCAGCGGGTCCCACCTACGAGCAGTACTTC.